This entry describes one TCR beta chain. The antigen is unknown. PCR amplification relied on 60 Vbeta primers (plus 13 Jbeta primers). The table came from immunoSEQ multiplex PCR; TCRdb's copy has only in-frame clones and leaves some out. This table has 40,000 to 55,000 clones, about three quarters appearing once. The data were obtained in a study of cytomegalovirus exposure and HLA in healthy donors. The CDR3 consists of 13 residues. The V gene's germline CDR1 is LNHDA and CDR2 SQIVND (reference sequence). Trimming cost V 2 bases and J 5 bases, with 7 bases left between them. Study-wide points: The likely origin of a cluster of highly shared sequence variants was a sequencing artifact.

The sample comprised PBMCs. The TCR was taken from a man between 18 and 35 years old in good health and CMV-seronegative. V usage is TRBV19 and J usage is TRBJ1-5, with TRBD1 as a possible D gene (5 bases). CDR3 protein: CASSIRQHQPQHF. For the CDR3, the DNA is TGTGCCAGTAGTATAAGACAGCATCAGCCCCAGCATTTT.